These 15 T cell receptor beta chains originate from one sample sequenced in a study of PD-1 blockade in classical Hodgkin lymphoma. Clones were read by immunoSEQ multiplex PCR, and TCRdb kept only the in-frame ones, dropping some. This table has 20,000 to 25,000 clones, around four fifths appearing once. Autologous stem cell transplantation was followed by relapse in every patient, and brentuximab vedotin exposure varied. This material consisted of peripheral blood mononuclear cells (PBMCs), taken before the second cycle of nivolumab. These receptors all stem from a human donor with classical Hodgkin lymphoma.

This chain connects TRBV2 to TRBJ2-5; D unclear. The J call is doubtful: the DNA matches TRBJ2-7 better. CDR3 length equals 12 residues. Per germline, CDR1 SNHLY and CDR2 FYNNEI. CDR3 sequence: CASSGLDYEQYF. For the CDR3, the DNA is TGTGCCAGCAGTGGGCTGGACTACGAGCAGTACTTC.

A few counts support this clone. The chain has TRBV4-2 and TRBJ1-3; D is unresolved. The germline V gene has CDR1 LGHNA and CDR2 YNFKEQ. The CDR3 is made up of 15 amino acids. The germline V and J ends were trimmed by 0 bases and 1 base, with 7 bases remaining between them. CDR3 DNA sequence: TGTGCCAGCAGCCAAGAAGACCGTTCTGGAAACACCATATATTTT. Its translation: CASSQEDRSGNTIYF.

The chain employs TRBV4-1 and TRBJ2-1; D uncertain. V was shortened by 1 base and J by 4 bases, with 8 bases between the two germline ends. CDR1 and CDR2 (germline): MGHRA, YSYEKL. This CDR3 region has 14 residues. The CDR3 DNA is TGCGCCAGCAGCCAAGTTAGGTCATACAATGAGCAGTTCTTC. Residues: CASSQVRSYNEQFF.

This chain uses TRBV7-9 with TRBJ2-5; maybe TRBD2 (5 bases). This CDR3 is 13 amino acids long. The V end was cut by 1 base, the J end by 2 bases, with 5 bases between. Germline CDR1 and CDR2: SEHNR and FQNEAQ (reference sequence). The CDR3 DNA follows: TGTGCCAGCAGCTTAGGGACTCAAGAGACCCAGTACTTC. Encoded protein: CASSLGTQETQYF.

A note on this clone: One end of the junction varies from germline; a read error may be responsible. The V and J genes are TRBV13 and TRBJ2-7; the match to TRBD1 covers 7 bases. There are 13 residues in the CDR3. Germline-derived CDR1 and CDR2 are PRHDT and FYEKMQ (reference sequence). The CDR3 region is CASSLRQSRDRPF. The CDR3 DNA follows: TGTGCCAGCAGCTTACGGCAGAGCCGGGACAGACCCTTC.

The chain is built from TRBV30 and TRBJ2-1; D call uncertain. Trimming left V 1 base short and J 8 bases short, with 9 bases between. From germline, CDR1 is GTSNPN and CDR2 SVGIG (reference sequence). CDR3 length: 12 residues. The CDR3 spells CAWSGTLDEQFF. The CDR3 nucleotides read TGTGCCTGGAGTGGGACCCTCGATGAGCAGTTCTTC.

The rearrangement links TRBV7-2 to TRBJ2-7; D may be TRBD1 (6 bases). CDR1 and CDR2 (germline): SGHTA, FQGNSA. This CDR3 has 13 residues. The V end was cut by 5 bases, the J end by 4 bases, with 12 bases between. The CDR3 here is CASSLQDRYEQYF. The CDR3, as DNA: TGTGCCAGCAGCCTCCAGGACAGATACGAGCAGTACTTC.

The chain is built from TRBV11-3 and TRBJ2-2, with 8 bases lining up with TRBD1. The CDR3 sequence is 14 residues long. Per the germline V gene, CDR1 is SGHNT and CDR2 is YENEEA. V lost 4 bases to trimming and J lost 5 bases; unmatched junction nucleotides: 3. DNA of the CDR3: TGTGCCAGCAGCTCCGGGACAGGAACCGGGGAGCTGTTTTTT. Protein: CASSSGTGTGELFF.

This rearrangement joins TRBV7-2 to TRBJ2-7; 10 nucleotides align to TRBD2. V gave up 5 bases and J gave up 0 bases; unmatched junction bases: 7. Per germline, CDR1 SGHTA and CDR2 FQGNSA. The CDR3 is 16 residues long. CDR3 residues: CASSISGTSASYEQYF. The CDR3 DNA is TGTGCCAGCAGCATCTCCGGGACTAGCGCCTCCTACGAGCAGTACTTC. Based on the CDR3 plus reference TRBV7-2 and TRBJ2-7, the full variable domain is GAGVSQSPSNKVTEKGKDVELRCDPISGHTALYWYRQSLGQGLEFLIYFQGNSAPDKSGLPSDRFSAERTGGSVSTLTIQRTQQEDSAVYLCASSISGTSASYEQYFGPGTRLTVT.

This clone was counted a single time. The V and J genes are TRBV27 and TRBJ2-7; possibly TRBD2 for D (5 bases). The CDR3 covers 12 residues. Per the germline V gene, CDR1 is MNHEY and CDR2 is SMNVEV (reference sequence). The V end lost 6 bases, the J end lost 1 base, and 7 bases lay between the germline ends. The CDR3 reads CASSRDSYEQYF. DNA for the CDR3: TGTGCCAGCAGCCGGGATTCCTACGAGCAGTACTTC.

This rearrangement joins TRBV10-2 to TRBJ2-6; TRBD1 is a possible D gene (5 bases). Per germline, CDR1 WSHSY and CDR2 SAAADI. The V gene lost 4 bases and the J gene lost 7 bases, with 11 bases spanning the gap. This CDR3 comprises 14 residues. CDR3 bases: TGCGCCAGCAGTGCGGCAGGGTTCGCCAACGTCCTGACTTTC. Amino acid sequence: CASSAAGFANVLTF.

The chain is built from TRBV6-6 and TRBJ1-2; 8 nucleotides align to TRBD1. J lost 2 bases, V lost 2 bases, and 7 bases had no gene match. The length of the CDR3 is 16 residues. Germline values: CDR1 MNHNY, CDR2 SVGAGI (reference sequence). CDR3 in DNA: TGTGCCAGCAGTTACGGATACAGGGGGTCGAACTATGGCTACACCTTC. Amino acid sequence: CASSYGYRGSNYGYTF.

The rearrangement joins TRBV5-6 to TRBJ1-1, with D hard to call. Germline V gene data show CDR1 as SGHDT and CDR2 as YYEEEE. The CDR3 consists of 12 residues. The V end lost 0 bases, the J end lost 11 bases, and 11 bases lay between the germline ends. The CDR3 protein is CASSLGQNEAFF. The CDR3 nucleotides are TGTGCCAGCAGCTTGGGGCAGAATGAGGCTTTCTTT.

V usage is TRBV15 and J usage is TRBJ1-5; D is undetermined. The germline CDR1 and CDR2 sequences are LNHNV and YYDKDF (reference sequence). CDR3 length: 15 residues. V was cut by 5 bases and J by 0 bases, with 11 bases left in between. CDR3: CATSFRYYSNQPQHF. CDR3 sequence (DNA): TGTGCCACCAGCTTCAGGTATTATAGCAATCAGCCCCAGCATTTT.

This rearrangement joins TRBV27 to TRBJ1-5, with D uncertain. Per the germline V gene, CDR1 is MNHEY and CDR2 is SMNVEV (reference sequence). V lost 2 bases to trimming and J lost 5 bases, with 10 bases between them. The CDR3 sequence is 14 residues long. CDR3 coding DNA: TGTGCCAGCAGTTTAAGGCCGGTGGATCAGCCCCAGCATTTT. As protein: CASSLRPVDQPQHF.